This T cell receptor beta chain originates from a study of lymphopenia after photon versus proton radiotherapy (dated by TCRdb to between 2018 and 2020). The study in broad terms: The study compared the immunological effects of photon versus proton radiation therapy in patients with gastrointestinal tumors who developed high-grade lymphopenia. The cohort included around 22 patients with gastrointestinal tumors who developed lymphopenia after receiving either photon or proton therapy. The study aimed to characterize how the two radiation modalities differ in their impact on the immune system. Here is what the overall study found, with its caveats: During treatment, patients who received photon therapy lost naive T cells and TCR diversity and gained effector/memory populations, whereas patients who received proton therapy remained relatively stable. Once the lymphocyte count had reached its nadir, the repertoires of photon-treated patients showed oligoclonal expansion, particularly of CD8+ Temra cells, and this expansion drove the decline in diversity. The survival association was assessed only in patients who died, and better survival with proton therapy was presented by the authors as a possibility rather than a demonstrated result. Among patients across the cohort who died, overall survival time showed an inverse correlation with a larger post-nadir drop in TCR diversity.

Comment on this clone: No cognate antigen has been identified for it. Base quality data are lacking; no much larger clone is found one base away.

The CDR3 goes from the cysteine to the phenylalanine over 19 residues. Just CDR3 DNA is preserved here, 57 bases in frame from base 1. Unmatched junction bases come to 11, with V trimmed by 5 bases and J by 2 bases. The germline V gene provides CDR1 SGHTA and CDR2 FQGTGA. The library was generated by the immunoSEQ multiplex PCR assay. T cell repertoires were profiled with deep sequencing of rearranged TCR beta loci together with multiparametric flow cytometry. TCRdb retrieved this table from immuneACCESS and kept in-frame rearrangements only. Not all clones are present; in checked studies, unresolved V genes account for under half, and no reason is known for the remainder. In this sample the table shows around 20,000 clones, about 85% of which occur a single time. Around a sixth of the sample is taken by the ten largest.

The rearrangement joined TRBV7-3 to TRBJ2-5, and TRBD2 aligns with 16 junction nucleotides. This sequence was found in a man in his sixties with pancreatic cancer. This specimen consisted of peripheral blood, obtained from a patient treated with photon-based radiotherapy. The CDR3 here reads CASSLSGLAGGPPQETQYF. The sequenced DNA is TGTGCCAGCAGCCTGTCGGGACTAGCGGGGGGGCCCCCACAAGAGACCCAGTACTTC.